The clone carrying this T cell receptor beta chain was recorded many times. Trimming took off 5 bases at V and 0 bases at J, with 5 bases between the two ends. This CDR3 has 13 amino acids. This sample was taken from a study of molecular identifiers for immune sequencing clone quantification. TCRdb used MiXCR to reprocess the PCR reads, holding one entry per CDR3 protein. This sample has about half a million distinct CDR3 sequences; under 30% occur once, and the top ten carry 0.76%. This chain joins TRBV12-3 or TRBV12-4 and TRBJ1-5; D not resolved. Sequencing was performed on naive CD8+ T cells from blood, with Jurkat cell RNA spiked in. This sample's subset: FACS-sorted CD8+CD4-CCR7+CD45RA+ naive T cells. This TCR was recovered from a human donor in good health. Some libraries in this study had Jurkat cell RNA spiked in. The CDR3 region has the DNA TGTGCCAGCAGTCCGATTAGCAATCAGCCCCAGCATTTT. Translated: CASSPISNQPQHF.